The 15 T cell receptor beta chains below were found in one sample sequenced in a study of T-cell reconstitution after alpha-beta-depleted transplantation in children. Unique molecular identifiers were used in preparing the TCRbeta library. TCRdb redid the calling of the PCR reads with MiXCR, one entry per CDR3 protein. This sample yields 200,000 or so distinct CDR3 sequences, of which approximately 6.8% are seen a single time; roughly 4.5% belongs to the top ten. This specimen consisted of PBMCs, obtained before TCRalphabeta/CD19-depleted stem cell transplant. These TCRs come from a girl under three years old with combined immunodeficiency, due to receive a stem cell transplant.

V gene TRBV13 combines with J gene TRBJ1-2, with 7 positions matching TRBD1. V was clipped by 4 bases and J by 1 base; unmatched bases: 12. This CDR3 contains 17 residues. CDR1 is PRHDT, CDR2 FYEKMQ, per germline (reference sequence). CDR3 coding DNA: TGTGCCAGCAGCTCTTCTATCGGACAGGCCTTTAACTATGGCTACACCTTC. It encodes CASSSSIGQAFNYGYTF. Drawing the rest from reference TRBV13 and TRBJ1-2, the complete variable domain is AAGVIQSPRHLIKEKRETATLKCYPIPRHDTVYWYQQGPGQDPQFLISFYEKMQSDKGSIPDRFSAQQFSDYHSELNMSSLELGDSALYFCASSSSIGQAFNYGYTFGSGTRLTVV.

This clonotype was recorded many times. V is TRBV12-3 or TRBV12-4 and J is TRBJ2-6; D not certain. The CDR3 sequence is 20 residues long. Trimming cost V 1 base and J 0 bases, with 19 bases left between them. In nucleotides, the CDR3 is TGTGCCAGCAGTTTAGTCTTAAAAGGACCCAATTTCTCTGGGGCCAACGTCCTGACTTTC. Amino acids: CASSLVLKGPNFSGANVLTF.

Many counts were recorded for this clonotype. V usage is TRBV12-3 or TRBV12-4 and J usage is TRBJ2-7; TRBD1 agrees at 7 bases. The CDR3 is 15 residues long. V gave up 5 bases and J gave up 2 bases; unmatched junction bases: 9. The CDR3 DNA is TGTGCCAGCAGTCATCCCCGACAGGGAGCCTACGAGCAGTACTTC. This sequence encodes CASSHPRQGAYEQYF.

The chain employs TRBV7-2 and TRBJ2-2; D may match TRBD1 or TRBD2 (5 bases each). Trimming cost V 3 bases and J 1 base, with 15 bases left between them. This CDR3 is 17 amino acids long. Germline CDR1 is SGHTA and CDR2 is FQGNSA. CDR3 amino acids: CASSLFPGPLNTGELFF. CDR3 coding DNA: TGTGCCAGCAGCTTGTTTCCGGGACCCCTGAACACCGGGGAGCTGTTTTTT.

This clonotype was seen at least ten times. The chain links TRBV24-1 to TRBJ2-3, with 8 nucleotides matching TRBD1. Germline V gene sequence: CDR1 KGHDR, CDR2 SFDVKD. V lost 9 bases to trimming and J lost 2 bases; unmatched junction nucleotides: 12. This CDR3 region has 16 residues. The CDR3 coding sequence is TGTGCCACCCAACCCACCCGGGGACAGGCCACAGATACGCAGTATTTT. Its protein product is CATQPTRGQATDTQYF.

There are many counts of this clonotype. The J gene is TRBJ2-3, the V gene TRBV11-1, with 12 bases matching TRBD2. The junction had 14 bases not matched to a gene; V was cut back by 5 bases and J by 2 bases. CDR3 length equals 19 residues. Germline V gene lookup returns CDR1 SGHAT and CDR2 FQDESV (reference sequence). The CDR3 sequence is CASSRQTSGSWGFTDTQYF. CDR3 nucleotides: TGTGCCAGCAGCCGCCAGACTAGCGGGAGTTGGGGATTCACAGATACGCAGTATTTT.

In its sample, this clonotype was seen a few times. This sequence joins TRBV2 and TRBJ2-7; 9 positions agree with TRBD2. After removal of 5 bases from V and 3 bases from J, the junction contained 8 bases not matched to a gene. From germline, CDR1 is SNHLY and CDR2 FYNNEI. There are 15 residues in the CDR3. The CDR3 sequence: CASSNPGLAYYEQYF. Here the CDR3 DNA reads TGTGCCAGCAGTAACCCGGGACTAGCTTACTACGAGCAGTACTTC.

V is TRBV20-1 and J is TRBJ2-5, with D uncertain. The length of the CDR3 is 15 residues. V gave up 2 bases and J gave up 7 bases, with 20 bases separating them. In germline, CDR1 is DFQATT, CDR2 SNEGSKA (reference sequence). CDR3 loop: CSARPRGFGSRTQYF. In DNA, the CDR3 is TGCAGTGCTAGACCCCGAGGTTTTGGATCGCGGACCCAGTACTTC.

This clonotype was seen ten or more times. This rearrangement joins TRBV3-1 to TRBJ2-1; no clear D. The CDR3 consists of 14 residues. The V end lost 1 base, the J end lost 4 bases, and 8 bases lay between the germline ends. Germline V gene lookup returns CDR1 LGHDT and CDR2 YNNKEL (reference sequence). The CDR3, as DNA: TGTGCCAGCAGCCAAGGTTCAAGATACAATGAGCAGTTCTTC. Its translation: CASSQGSRYNEQFF.

This clonotype was counted at least ten times. The chain uses TRBV29-1 and TRBJ2-7, with 9 bases aligning to TRBD1. J lost 5 bases, V lost 5 bases, and 13 bases had no gene match. The germline V gene has CDR1 SQVTM and CDR2 ANQGSEA. CDR3 length: 15 amino acids. The CDR3 reads CSVRAGTGIFDEQYF. In nucleotides, the CDR3 is TGCAGCGTTCGGGCCGGGACAGGGATATTCGACGAGCAGTACTTC.

There are many counts of this clonotype. V gene TRBV28 combines with J gene TRBJ2-3; D unclear. The V end was cut by 6 bases, the J end by 0 bases, with 10 bases between. This CDR3 is built from 14 residues. Germline-derived CDR1 and CDR2 are MDHEN and SYDVKM. CDR3 sequence reads: CASRSLTSTDTQYF. The CDR3 coding sequence is TGTGCCAGCAGGTCGCTCACTAGCACAGATACGCAGTATTTT. The full variable domain, rest sourced from reference TRBV28 and TRBJ2-3, is DVKVTQSSRYLVKRTGEKVFLECVQDMDHENMFWYRQDPGLGLRLIYFSYDVKMKEKGDIPEGYSVSREKKERFSLILESASTNQTSMYLCASRSLTSTDTQYFGPGTRLTVL.

This clonotype was found many times. This chain connects TRBV5-8 to TRBJ1-4; D perhaps matches TRBD1 (6 bases). The CDR3 consists of 15 residues. The germline gives CDR1 SGHTS, CDR2 YDEGEE. The V gene lost 4 bases and the J gene lost 6 bases, with 16 bases spanning the gap. DNA of the CDR3: TGTGCCAGCAGCGTGGACAGATCGGGCTATGAAAAACTGTTTTTT. Protein: CASSVDRSGYEKLFF.

This clonotype was detected many times. This chain uses TRBV12-3 or TRBV12-4 with TRBJ2-2; TRBD1 agrees at 9 bases. This CDR3 contains 15 residues. Trimming took 5 bases from V and 3 from J; bases not matched to a gene: 4. The CDR3 region has the DNA TGTGCCAGCAGTAACCGGGACAGGGACACCGGGGAGCTGTTTTTT. Its translation is CASSNRDRDTGELFF.

This clonotype was recorded many times. The V gene is TRBV7-2, the J gene TRBJ1-4; no clear D. CDR3 length: 19 amino acids. Trimming left V 0 bases short and J 4 bases short, with 21 bases between. Per germline, CDR1 SGHTA and CDR2 FQGNSA. The CDR3 loop is CASSLALSAEPGSNEKLFF. The CDR3 coding sequence is TGTGCCAGCAGCTTAGCTTTATCTGCGGAGCCCGGAAGTAATGAAAAACTGTTTTTT.

Many counts were recorded for this clonotype. CDR3 residues: CSVDAGSYEQYF. CDR3 sequence (DNA): TGCAGCGTTGACGCTGGGTCCTACGAGCAGTACTTC. This chain links TRBV29-1 with TRBJ2-7; D is unresolved. The V and J ends lost 3 bases and 1 base respectively, with 7 bases between them. CDR1 and CDR2 from the germline V gene are SQVTM and ANQGSEA. This CDR3 region has 12 residues.